Listed below are T cell receptor beta chains from one sample, sequenced in a study of immune characterization of retroperitoneal liposarcoma. In TCRdb, the PCR reads were re-called with MiXCR into one record per CDR3 protein. The table has approximately 9,000 distinct CDR3 sequences, 28% seen once. Sample: tumor tissue. The receptors derive from a male donor with retroperitoneal liposarcoma. The CDR3 runs from the conserved cysteine through the conserved F or W. Each record gives: V gene, CDR3 protein.

>TRBV12-3/TRBV12-4
CASSLTAFWGDEQYF
>TRBV6-1
CASRLTVTAPTEQFF
>TRBV7-6
CASSLAPDRSDTQYF
>TRBV10-1
CASSDQREGLNEQFF
>TRBV27
CASSSGQGRRGYTF
>TRBV24-1
CATSGARGGLAYNEQYF
>TRBV5-6
CASSRDTYEQYF
>TRBV27
CASSLSKGAEETQFF
>TRBV11-1
CASSLTGTGRTDTQYF
>TRBV11-3
CASSPGHTNTEAFF
>TRBV11-3
CASSQGTSGADTQYF
>TRBV18
CASSPEGTETQYF
>TRBV7-2
CASSLDNYNEQYF
>TRBV6-1
CASSEMRDLKNQETQYF
>TRBV12-3/TRBV12-4
CASTPAGQSSYNEQFF
>TRBV6-1
CASSDWTSGVQFF
>TRBV7-2
CASSSDRGNTIYF
>TRBV7-8
CASAGHRSYEQYF
>TRBV6-6
CASTRQGRETQYF
>TRBV7-7
CASSLGSGSLNEQYF
>TRBV7-2
CASSFGTEYNEQYF
>TRBV6-1
CASSENYGYTF
>TRBV11-2
CASSFSTGSSYEQYF
>TRBV11-1
CASSYGRTSLPLDTQYF
>TRBV27
CAAGGETQFF
>TRBV6-1
CASSDGVANQPQHF
>TRBV5-5
CASSFGHLGTYEQYF
>TRBV6-1
CASSEGTSDYNEQFF
>TRBV6-6
CASSRVSYNEQYF
>TRBV6-6
CASSYLGELFF
>TRBV7-8
CASQTGGAYNEQYF
>TRBV6-1
CASRNQDSGANVLTF
>TRBV11-2
CASSLGIRGDGRETQYF
>TRBV27
CASRDSRYNEQYF
>TRBV6-6
CASSDLADSEYF
>TRBV6-9
CASSYSGTSGEQFF
>TRBV6-1
CASKVGQGQPYEQFF
>TRBV6-1
CASRSLDAYNEQYF
>TRBV11-1
CASSLGTGSTEAFF
>TRBV4-1
CASSQEVWGAGDTQYF
>TRBV6-1
CASSRTGPYEQFF
>TRBV6-4
CASSEAGGTGELFF
>TRBV6-1
CASRMTGGTEAFF
>TRBV11-2
CASSLPGAGGPYEQYF
>TRBV12-3/TRBV12-4
CASSSGGYNEQFF
>TRBV11-1
CASSLQGDLRNEQFF
>TRBV6-4
CASSPRTETGNTIYF
>TRBV11-3
CASSPTVRNEQYF
>TRBV6-6
CASSYSDRGEQFF
>TRBV27
CASSLAGTNTEAFF
>TRBV6-5
CASSPLATRGETQYF
>TRBV6-1
CASRVHGYNEQFF
>TRBV6-1
CASSEEGVLQETQYF
>TRBV11-3
CASSPPGQGADEQYF
>TRBV6-1
CASSSGTSGSAEQFF
>TRBV12-3/TRBV12-4
CASSLGDPNTEAFF
>TRBV6-1
CASSPGIGYNEQFF